The 3 T cell receptor beta chains listed next were all sequenced from one sample in a study of cytomegalovirus exposure and HLA in healthy donors. PCR used 60 Vbeta primers and 13 Jbeta primers. Measured with immunoSEQ multiplex PCR; TCRdb has only the in-frame clones, and not every one. The data show about 88,000 clones, with about 87% seen just once and 2% to 2.5% held by the top ten. Sequencing was carried out using PBMCs. These receptors were taken from a man between 18 and 29 years old in good health and CMV-seronegative.

V and J are TRBV9 and TRBJ2-3, with 8 bases fitting TRBD2. The trim removed 0 bases at V and 3 bases at J, leaving 6 bases unmatched. The germline CDR1 and CDR2 sequences are SGDLS and YYNGEE. The CDR3 spans 16 residues. The CDR3, as DNA: TGTGCCAGCAGCGTAGCGGGAGGGGTTGGTACAGATACGCAGTATTTT. This codes for CASSVAGGVGTDTQYF.

The chain joins TRBV29-1 to TRBJ2-3; 10 bases are a match to TRBD2. The germline CDR1 and CDR2 sequences are SQVTM and ANQGSEA. The CDR3 has 14 amino acids. The junction had 4 bases not matched to a gene; V was cut back by 3 bases and J by 4 bases. The CDR3 loop reads CSVDSGRGADTQYF. For the CDR3, the DNA is TGCAGCGTTGACAGCGGGAGGGGGGCAGATACGCAGTATTTT.

V gene TRBV5-1 combines with J gene TRBJ2-1; 14 bases are shared with TRBD2. The CDR3 is 19 amino acids. J was trimmed by 6 bases and V by 3 bases; bases with no gene match: 14. Germline CDR1 is SGHRS and CDR2 is YFSETQ. The CDR3 protein is CASSSKTPGLAGEGNEQFF. The CDR3 nucleotides are TGCGCCAGCAGCTCGAAGACTCCGGGACTAGCGGGAGAGGGCAATGAGCAGTTCTTC.